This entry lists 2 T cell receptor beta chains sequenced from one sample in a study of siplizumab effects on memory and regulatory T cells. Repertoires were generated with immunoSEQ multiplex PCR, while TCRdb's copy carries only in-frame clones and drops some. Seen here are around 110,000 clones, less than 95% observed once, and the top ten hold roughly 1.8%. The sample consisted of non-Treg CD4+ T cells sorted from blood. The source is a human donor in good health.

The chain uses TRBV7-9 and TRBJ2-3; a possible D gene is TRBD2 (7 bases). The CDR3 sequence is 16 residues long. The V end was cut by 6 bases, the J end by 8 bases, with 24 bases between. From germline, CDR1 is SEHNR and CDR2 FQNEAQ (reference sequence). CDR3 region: CASRTAGLGTSGTQYF. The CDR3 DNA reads TGTGCCAGCAGGACAGCGGGGTTAGGGACATCAGGTACGCAGTATTTT.

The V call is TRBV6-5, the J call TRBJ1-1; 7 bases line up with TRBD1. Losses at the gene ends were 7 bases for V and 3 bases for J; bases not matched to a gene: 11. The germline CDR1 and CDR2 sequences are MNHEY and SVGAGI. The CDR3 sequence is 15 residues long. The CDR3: CASTPAGTADTEAFF. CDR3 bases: TGTGCCAGCACGCCCGCCGGGACAGCGGACACTGAAGCTTTCTTT.